One sample yielded the 15 T cell receptor beta chains listed below, sequenced in a study of blood T cell repertoires in COVID-19. The protocol was immunoSEQ multiplex PCR, while the TCRdb copy is restricted to in-frame clones and leaves out a portion. Of about 200,000 clones listed, more than 65% are singletons. The sequencing input was peripheral blood. All receptors derive from a man aged 50-59 years with active or convalescent COVID-19.

This clone has only a few counts. V is TRBV19 and J is TRBJ2-1; 10 bases align to TRBD2. The junction had 11 bases not matched to a gene; V was cut back by 5 bases and J by 4 bases. Germline V gene lookup returns CDR1 LNHDA and CDR2 SQIVND (reference sequence). This CDR3 has 17 amino acids. The DNA for the CDR3 is TGTGCCAGTAGTTGGGCGCTAGCGGGGGCCGTTTACAATGAGCAGTTCTTC. This translates into CASSWALAGAVYNEQFF. Supplemented by reference TRBV19 and TRBJ2-1, the full variable domain reads DGGITQSPKYLFRKEGQNVTLSCEQNLNHDAMYWYRQDPGQGLRLIYYSQIVNDFQKGDIAEGYSVSREKKESFPLTVTSAQKNPTAFYLCASSWALAGAVYNEQFFGPGTRLTVL.

This clone was counted a few times. The CDR3 region has the DNA TGCGCCAGCAGCCAAAAAGCCAGCGGTGCCCAGTACGAGCAGTACTTC. Translating gives CASSQKASGAQYEQYF. The chain is built from TRBV4-3 and TRBJ2-7, with a tentative D call TRBD2 (5 bases). Germline loops: CDR1 LGHNA, CDR2 YSLEER. V was shortened by 2 bases and J by 4 bases, with 18 bases between the two germline ends. This CDR3 has 16 amino acids.

This clone was seen only a few times. The chain is built from TRBV27 and TRBJ1-1; D remains unclear. The CDR3 is 14 residues long. Per the germline V gene, CDR1 is MNHEY and CDR2 is SMNVEV (reference sequence). Trimming removed 9 bases at V and 1 base at J, with 15 bases between. The CDR3 protein is CASLPRGSNTEAFF. The CDR3 DNA follows: TGTGCCAGTTTACCCAGAGGGTCGAACACTGAAGCTTTCTTT.

This sequence joins TRBV6-5 and TRBJ2-2; tentative D call: TRBD2 (5 bases). The V gene lost 0 bases and the J gene lost 4 bases, with 12 bases spanning the gap. CDR3 length: 16 residues. CDR1 is MNHEY and CDR2 is SVGAGI in the germline V gene. CDR3 sequence: CASSYSGLGSTGELFF. The CDR3 coding sequence is TGTGCCAGCAGTTACTCGGGGTTGGGGAGCACCGGGGAGCTGTTTTTT.

This sequence joins TRBV6-2 or TRBV6-3 and TRBJ2-1; 8 nucleotides align to TRBD2. Looked up from germline, CDR1 is MNHEY and CDR2 is SVGEGT. CDR3 size: 14 residues. Trimming removed 5 bases from V and 0 bases from J; junction bases left unmatched: 0. The CDR3, as DNA: TGTGCCAGCAGTAGCGGGAGCTCCTACAATGAGCAGTTCTTC. Its protein product is CASSSGSSYNEQFF.

The chain combines TRBV5-1 with TRBJ1-1, with TRBD1 matching over 7 bases. V gave up 0 bases and J gave up 6 bases; unmatched junction bases: 2. CDR1 is SGHRS and CDR2 is YFSETQ in the germline V gene. This CDR3 has 13 amino acids. CDR3 region: CASSLGQGAEAFF. CDR3 bases: TGCGCCAGCAGCTTGGGACAGGGCGCTGAAGCTTTCTTT.

The chain recombines TRBV7-9 with TRBJ2-4, with D perhaps matching TRBD2 (6 bases). Per the germline V gene, CDR1 is SEHNR and CDR2 is FQNEAQ (reference sequence). The CDR3 runs 14 residues. V shed 1 base and J shed 8 bases, with 12 bases lying between them. The CDR3 region is CASSLEWGEDIQYF. CDR3 DNA: TGTGCCAGCAGCTTAGAGTGGGGGGAGGACATTCAGTACTTC. Filled out from reference TRBV7-9 and TRBJ2-4, the complete variable domain reads DTGVSQNPRHKITKRGQNVTFRCDPISEHNRLYWYRQTLGQGPEFLTYFQNEAQLEKSRLLSDRFSAERPKGSFSTLEIQRTEQGDSAMYLCASSLEWGEDIQYFGAGTRLSVL.

CDR3 nucleotide sequence: TGTGCCAGCAGCTGGGGGACAGGGCCTCAGTTCTTC. Protein: CASSWGTGPQFF. V usage is TRBV5-4 and J usage is TRBJ2-1; TRBD1 aligns across 9 bases. Per the germline V gene, CDR1 is SGHNT and CDR2 is YYREEE (reference sequence). This CDR3 is 12 amino acids long. Trimming cost V 3 bases and J 13 bases; bases outside gene matches: 5.

This chain connects TRBV28 to TRBJ2-5; 9 bases are shared with TRBD2. Germline trimming cut 5 bases from V and 7 bases from J; bases unmatched to any gene: 8. Per the germline V gene, CDR1 is MDHEN and CDR2 is SYDVKM. The CDR3 covers 14 residues. The CDR3 coding sequence is TGTGCCAGCAGTATGACTAGCGGCCCCAGGACCCAGTACTTC. This translates into CASSMTSGPRTQYF.

A remark on this clone: A read error may explain this, as a much larger clone is one base away. Other DNA variants within this sample encode the same CDR3. The rearrangement uses TRBV2 and TRBJ1-1, with D maybe TRBD1 (6 bases). The germline V and J ends were trimmed by 1 base and 4 bases, with 19 bases remaining between them. This CDR3 region has 17 residues. Germline loops: CDR1 SNHLY, CDR2 FYNNEI. The CDR3 region has the DNA TGTGCCAGCAGTGAAGGGGGGGGGTGGGGGCGCAGCACTGAAGCTTTCTTT. Residues: CASSEGGGWGRSTEAFF. The full variable domain, completed using reference TRBV2 and TRBJ1-1, is EPEVTQTPSHQVTQMGQEVILRCVPISNHLYFYWYRQILGQKVEFLVSFYNNEISEKSEIFDDQFSVERPDGSNFTLKIRSTKLEDSAMYFCASSEGGGWGRSTEAFFGQGTRLTVV.

The chain employs TRBV24-1 and TRBJ2-1; TRBD2 aligns across 8 bases. Unmatched junction bases numbered 12, after V lost 4 bases and J lost 8 bases. The germline V gene has CDR1 KGHDR and CDR2 SFDVKD. CDR3 length: 16 residues. CDR3 in amino acids: CATSDSGTRGVYEQFF. CDR3 in DNA: TGTGCCACCAGTGACTCCGGGACTAGAGGAGTCTATGAGCAGTTCTTC.

In its sample, this clone ranks as medium-sized. The chain employs TRBV7-4 and TRBJ2-1, with 11 bases aligning to TRBD1. V lost 1 base and J lost 7; bases outside the gene matches: 6. There are 16 residues in the CDR3. CDR1 and CDR2 from the germline V gene are SGHVT and SQSDAQ. CDR3 region: CASSLGRDRGLNEQFF. The CDR3 nucleotides are TGTGCCAGCAGCTTAGGGCGGGACAGGGGGTTAAATGAGCAGTTCTTC.

V gene TRBV20-1 combines with J gene TRBJ2-7, with D possibly being TRBD1 (6 bases). Per germline, CDR1 DFQATT and CDR2 SNEGSKA (reference sequence). Trimming removed 7 bases at V and 0 bases at J, with 7 bases between. This CDR3 is built from 11 residues. The CDR3 here is CSGTDSYEQYF. CDR3 in DNA: TGCAGTGGGACAGACTCCTACGAGCAGTACTTC.

The chain uses TRBV3-1 (or the pseudogene TRBV3-2) and TRBJ2-3; TRBD2 matches at 10 bases. The ends lost 4 bases at V and 0 bases at J; junction bases unmatched: 7. CDR1 is LGHDT and CDR2 is YNNKEL in the germline V gene (reference sequence). The CDR3 runs to 17 residues. CDR3 nucleotide sequence: TGTGCCAGCAGCCTAGCGGGGGGACGGTGGAGCACAGATACGCAGTATTTT. It codes for CASSLAGGRWSTDTQYF.

This clone was seen a few times. The V gene is TRBV16, the J gene TRBJ2-1, with TRBD2 matching over 13 bases. The junction had 2 bases not matched to a gene; V was cut back by 4 bases and J by 5 bases. Germline V CDR1 and CDR2: KGHSY, FQNENV. This CDR3 has 15 amino acids. The CDR3 region has the DNA TGTGCCAGCAGCCCTACTAGCGGGAGGGACAATGAGCAGTTCTTC. It is translated as CASSPTSGRDNEQFF. The complete variable domain, with remaining parts taken from reference TRBV16 and TRBJ2-1, reads GEEVAQTPKHLVRGEGQKAKLYCAPIKGHSYVFWYQQVLKNEFKFLISFQNENVFDETGMPKERFSAKCLPNSPCSLEIQATKLEDSAVYFCASSPTSGRDNEQFFGPGTRLTVL.